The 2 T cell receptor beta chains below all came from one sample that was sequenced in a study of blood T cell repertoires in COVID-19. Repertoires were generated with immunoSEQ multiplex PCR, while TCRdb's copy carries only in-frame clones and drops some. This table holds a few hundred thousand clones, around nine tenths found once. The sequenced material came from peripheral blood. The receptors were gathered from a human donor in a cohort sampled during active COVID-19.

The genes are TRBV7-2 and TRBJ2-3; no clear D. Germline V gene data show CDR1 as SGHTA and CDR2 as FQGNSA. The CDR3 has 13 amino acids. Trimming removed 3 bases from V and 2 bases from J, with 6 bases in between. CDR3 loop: CASSFAATDTQYF. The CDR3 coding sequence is TGTGCCAGCAGCTTTGCGGCCACAGATACGCAGTATTTT.

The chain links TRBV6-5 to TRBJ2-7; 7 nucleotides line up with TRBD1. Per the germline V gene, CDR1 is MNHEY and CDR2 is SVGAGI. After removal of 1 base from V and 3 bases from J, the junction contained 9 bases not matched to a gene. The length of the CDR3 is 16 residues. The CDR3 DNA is TGTGCCAGCAGTTACTTTCCCGACAGGGATAACTACGAGCAGTACTTC. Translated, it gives CASSYFPDRDNYEQYF.